This entry concerns a single T cell receptor (beta chain). Under the authors' procedure: It was from reference gene primer amplification that nucleated cell counts were estimated. Generated by immunoSEQ multiplex PCR, the TCRdb table keeps only in-frame clones and is missing some. That table gives V, J and clone size, and the DNA gave D and trimming. This sample has fewer than 200,000 clones, with roughly nine tenths found just once. This entry is derived from a study of blood T cell repertoires in COVID-19. Study-wide context: Samples taken during acute and convalescent COVID-19 were collected in the United States, Italy and Spain. PBMCs, B-cell-depleted T cells, or T cells provided the cDNA or gDNA that made up the material.

The CDR3 consists of 13 residues. The chain links TRBV21-1 to TRBJ2-5; TRBD2 is taken as the D call from the table, unchecked against the DNA. TRBV21-1 is a documented pseudogene. This sequence was found in a man aged 18 to 29 who had recovered from COVID-19. The sample taken for sequencing was peripheral blood. The CDR3 region is CASRLAGPETQYF. In DNA, the CDR3 is TGTGCCAGCCGACTAGCGGGCCCCGAGACCCAGTACTTC.